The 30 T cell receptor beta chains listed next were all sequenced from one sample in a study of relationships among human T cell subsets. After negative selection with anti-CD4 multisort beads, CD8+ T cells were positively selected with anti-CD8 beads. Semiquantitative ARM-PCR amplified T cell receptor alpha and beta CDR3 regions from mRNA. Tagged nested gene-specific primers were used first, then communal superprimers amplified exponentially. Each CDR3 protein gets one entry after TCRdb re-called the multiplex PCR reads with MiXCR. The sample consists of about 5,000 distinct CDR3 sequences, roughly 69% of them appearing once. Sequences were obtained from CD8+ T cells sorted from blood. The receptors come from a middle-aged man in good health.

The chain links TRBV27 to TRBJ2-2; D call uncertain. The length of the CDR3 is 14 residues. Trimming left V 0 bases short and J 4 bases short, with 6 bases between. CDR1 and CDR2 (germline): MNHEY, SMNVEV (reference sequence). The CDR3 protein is CASSLSWVTGELFF. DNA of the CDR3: TGTGCCAGCAGTTTATCGTGGGTCACCGGGGAGCTGTTTTTT.

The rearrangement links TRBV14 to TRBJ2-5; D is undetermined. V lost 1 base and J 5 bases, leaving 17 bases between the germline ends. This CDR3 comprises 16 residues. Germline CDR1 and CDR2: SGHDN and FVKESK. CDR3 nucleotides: TGTGCCAGCAGCCAAGTCTCAACCCCCTCCTGGGAGACCCAGTACTTC. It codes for CASSQVSTPSWETQYF.

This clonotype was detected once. CDR3 nucleotides: TGTGCCAGCAGCGTAGCCCCTCTGCCCTCAAGAGATACGCAGTATTTT. It yields the protein CASSVAPLPSRDTQYF. J is TRBJ2-3 and V is TRBV9; D uncertain. CDR1 and CDR2 (germline): SGDLS, YYNGEE. V was pared by 0 bases and J by 5 bases, with 16 bases between. The CDR3 totals 16 residues.

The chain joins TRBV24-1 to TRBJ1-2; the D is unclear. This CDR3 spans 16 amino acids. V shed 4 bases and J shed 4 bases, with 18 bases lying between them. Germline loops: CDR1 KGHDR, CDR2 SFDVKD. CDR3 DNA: TGTGCCACCAGTGACGCCAAAGGACGTTTGTCCTATGGCTACACCTTC. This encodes CATSDAKGRLSYGYTF.

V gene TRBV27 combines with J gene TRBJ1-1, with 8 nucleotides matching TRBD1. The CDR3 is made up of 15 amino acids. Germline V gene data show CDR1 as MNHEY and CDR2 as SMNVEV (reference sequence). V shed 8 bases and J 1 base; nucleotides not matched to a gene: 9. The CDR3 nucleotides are TGTGCCAGCGGTGGATCAGGACAGGGGAACACTGAAGCTTTCTTT. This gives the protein CASGGSGQGNTEAFF.

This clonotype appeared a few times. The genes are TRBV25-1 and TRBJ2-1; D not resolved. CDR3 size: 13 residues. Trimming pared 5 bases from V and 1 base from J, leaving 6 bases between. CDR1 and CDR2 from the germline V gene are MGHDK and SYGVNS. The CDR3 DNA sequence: TGTGCCAGCAGTCCGGAGTCCTACAATGAGCAGTTCTTC. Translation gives CASSPESYNEQFF.

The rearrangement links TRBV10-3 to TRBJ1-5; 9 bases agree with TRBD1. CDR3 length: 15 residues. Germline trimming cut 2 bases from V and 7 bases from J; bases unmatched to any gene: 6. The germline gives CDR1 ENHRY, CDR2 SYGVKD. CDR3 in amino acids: CAISEAGTGYQPQHF. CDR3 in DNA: TGTGCCATCAGTGAGGCCGGGACAGGGTACCAGCCCCAGCATTTT.

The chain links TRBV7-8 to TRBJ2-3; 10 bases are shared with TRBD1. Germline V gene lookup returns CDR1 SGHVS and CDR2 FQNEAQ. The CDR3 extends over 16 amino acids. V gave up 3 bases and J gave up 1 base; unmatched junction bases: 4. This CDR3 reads CASSLGQGIGTDTQYF. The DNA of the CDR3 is TGTGCCAGCAGCTTGGGACAGGGGATAGGCACAGATACGCAGTATTTT.

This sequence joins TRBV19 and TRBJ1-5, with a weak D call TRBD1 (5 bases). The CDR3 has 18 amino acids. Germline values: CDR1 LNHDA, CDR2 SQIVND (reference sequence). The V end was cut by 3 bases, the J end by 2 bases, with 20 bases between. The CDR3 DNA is TGTGCCAGTAGTATTGGACACCGAGAGAGAGGTGGCAATCAGCCCCAGCATTTT. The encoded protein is CASSIGHRERGGNQPQHF.

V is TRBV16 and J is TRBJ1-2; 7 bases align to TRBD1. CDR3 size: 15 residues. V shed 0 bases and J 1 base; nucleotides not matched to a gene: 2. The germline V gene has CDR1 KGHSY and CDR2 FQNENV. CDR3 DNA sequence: TGTGCCAGCAGCCAATCCGGGACAGATAACTATGGCTACACCTTC. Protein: CASSQSGTDNYGYTF.

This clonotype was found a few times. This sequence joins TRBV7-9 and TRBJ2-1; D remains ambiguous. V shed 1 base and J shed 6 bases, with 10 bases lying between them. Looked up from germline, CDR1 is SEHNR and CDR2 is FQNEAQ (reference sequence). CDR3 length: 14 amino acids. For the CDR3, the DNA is TGTGCCAGCAGCTTAGAAGGGTTGATCAATGAGCAGTTCTTC. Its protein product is CASSLEGLINEQFF.

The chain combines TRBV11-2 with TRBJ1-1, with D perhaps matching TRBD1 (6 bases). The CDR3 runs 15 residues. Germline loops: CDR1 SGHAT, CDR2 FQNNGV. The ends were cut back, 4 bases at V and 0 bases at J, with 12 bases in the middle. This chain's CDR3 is CASSSSTGMNTEAFF. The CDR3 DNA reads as TGTGCCAGCAGCTCATCAACAGGGATGAACACTGAAGCTTTCTTT.

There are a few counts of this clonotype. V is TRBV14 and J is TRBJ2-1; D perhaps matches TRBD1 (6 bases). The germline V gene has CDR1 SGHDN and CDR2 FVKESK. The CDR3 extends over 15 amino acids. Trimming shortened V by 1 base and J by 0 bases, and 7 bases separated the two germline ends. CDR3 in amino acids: CASSQGRGSYNEQFF. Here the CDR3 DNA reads TGTGCCAGCAGCCAAGGCAGGGGCTCCTACAATGAGCAGTTCTTC.

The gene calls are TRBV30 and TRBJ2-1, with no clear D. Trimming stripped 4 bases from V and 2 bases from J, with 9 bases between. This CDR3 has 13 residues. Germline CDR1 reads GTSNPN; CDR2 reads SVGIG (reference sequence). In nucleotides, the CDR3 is TGTGCCTGGACCGGCGGTCCCTACAATGAGCAGTTCTTC. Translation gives CAWTGGPYNEQFF.

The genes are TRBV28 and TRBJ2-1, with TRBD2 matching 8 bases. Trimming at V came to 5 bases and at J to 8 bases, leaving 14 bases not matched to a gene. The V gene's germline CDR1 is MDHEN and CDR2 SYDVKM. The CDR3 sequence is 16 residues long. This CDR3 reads CASSPIAGTRADEQFF. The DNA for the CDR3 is TGTGCCAGCAGTCCGATAGCGGGAACGCGGGCGGATGAGCAGTTCTTC. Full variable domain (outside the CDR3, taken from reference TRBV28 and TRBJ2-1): DVKVTQSSRYLVKRTGEKVFLECVQDMDHENMFWYRQDPGLGLRLIYFSYDVKMKEKGDIPEGYSVSREKKERFSLILESASTNQTSMYLCASSPIAGTRADEQFFGPGTRLTVL.

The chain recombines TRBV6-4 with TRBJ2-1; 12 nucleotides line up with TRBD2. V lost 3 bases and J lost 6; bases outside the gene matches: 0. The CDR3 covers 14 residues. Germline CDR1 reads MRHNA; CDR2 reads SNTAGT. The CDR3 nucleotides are TGTGCCAGCAGTGAGACTAGCGGGAGCAATGAGCAGTTCTTC. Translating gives CASSETSGSNEQFF.

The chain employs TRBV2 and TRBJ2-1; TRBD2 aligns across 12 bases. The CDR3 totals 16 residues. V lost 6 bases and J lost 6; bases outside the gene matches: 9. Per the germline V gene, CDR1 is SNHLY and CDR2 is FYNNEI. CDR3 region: CASSHPPSGRANEQFF. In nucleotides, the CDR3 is TGTGCCAGCAGCCACCCTCCTAGCGGGAGGGCCAATGAGCAGTTCTTC.

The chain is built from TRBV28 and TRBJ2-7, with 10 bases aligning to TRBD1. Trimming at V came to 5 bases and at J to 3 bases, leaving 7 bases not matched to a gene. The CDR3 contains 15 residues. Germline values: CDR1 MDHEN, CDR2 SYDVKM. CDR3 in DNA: TGTGCCAGCAGTAAGCCGGGGACAGGGGACTACGAGCAGTACTTC. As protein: CASSKPGTGDYEQYF.

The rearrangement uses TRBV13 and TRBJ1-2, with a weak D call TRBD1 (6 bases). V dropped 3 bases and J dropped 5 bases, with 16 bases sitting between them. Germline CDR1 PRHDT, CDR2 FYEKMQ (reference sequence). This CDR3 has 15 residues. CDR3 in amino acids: CASSFYSDRSYGYTF. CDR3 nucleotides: TGTGCCAGCAGCTTCTACTCGGACAGAAGTTATGGCTACACCTTC. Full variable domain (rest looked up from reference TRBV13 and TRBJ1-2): AAGVIQSPRHLIKEKRETATLKCYPIPRHDTVYWYQQGPGQDPQFLISFYEKMQSDKGSIPDRFSAQQFSDYHSELNMSSLELGDSALYFCASSFYSDRSYGYTFGSGTRLTVV.

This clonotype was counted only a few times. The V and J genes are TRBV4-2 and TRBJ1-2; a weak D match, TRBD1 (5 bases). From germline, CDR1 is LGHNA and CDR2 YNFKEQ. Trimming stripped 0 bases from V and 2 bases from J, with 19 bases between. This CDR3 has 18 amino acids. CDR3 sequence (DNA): TGTGCCAGCAGCCAAGAACATGGTTCAGGGCTAGGAAACTATGGCTACACCTTC. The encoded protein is CASSQEHGSGLGNYGYTF.

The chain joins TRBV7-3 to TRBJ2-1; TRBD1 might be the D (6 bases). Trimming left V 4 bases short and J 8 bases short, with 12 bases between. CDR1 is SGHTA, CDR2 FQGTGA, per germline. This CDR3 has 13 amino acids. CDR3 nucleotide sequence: TGTGCCAGCAGCTCGACAGGAGTGGATGAGCAGTTCTTC. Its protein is CASSSTGVDEQFF.

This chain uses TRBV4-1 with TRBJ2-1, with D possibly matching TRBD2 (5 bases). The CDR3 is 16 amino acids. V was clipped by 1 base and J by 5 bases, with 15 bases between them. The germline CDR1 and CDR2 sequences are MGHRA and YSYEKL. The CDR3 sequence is CASSQVAGLTHNEQFF. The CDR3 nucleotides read TGCGCCAGCAGCCAAGTGGCGGGCTTAACCCACAATGAGCAGTTCTTC.

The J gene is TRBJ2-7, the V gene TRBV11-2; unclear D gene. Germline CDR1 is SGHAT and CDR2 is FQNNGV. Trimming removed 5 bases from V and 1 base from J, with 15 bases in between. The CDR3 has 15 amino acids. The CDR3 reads CASSPPGLGSYEQYF. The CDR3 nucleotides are TGTGCCAGCAGCCCCCCCGGGCTGGGATCCTACGAGCAGTACTTC.

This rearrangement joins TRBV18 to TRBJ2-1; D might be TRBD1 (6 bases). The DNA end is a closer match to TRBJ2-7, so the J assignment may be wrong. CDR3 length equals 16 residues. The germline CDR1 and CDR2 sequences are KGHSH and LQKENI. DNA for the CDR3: TGTGCCAGCTCACTTACCGGGACAACCAATGACTACGAGCAGTACTTC. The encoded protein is CASSLTGTTNDYEQYF.

The CDR3 nucleotides read TGTGCCAGCAGGCCGAAGCAGGGAGGGCACCTGTCGCAGTACTTC. Residues: CASRPKQGGHLSQYF. The V call is TRBV6-5, the J call TRBJ2-7; 7 bases line up with TRBD2. The CDR3 runs to 15 residues. Germline V gives CDR1 MNHEY, CDR2 SVGAGI. J gave up 9 bases and V 6 bases, and 17 bases lay outside the gene matches.

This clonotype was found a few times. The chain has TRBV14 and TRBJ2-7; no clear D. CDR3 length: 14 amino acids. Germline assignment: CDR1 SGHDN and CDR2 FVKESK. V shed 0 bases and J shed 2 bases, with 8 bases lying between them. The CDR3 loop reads CASSQDWGTYEQYF. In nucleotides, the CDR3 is TGTGCCAGCAGCCAAGATTGGGGTACCTACGAGCAGTACTTC.

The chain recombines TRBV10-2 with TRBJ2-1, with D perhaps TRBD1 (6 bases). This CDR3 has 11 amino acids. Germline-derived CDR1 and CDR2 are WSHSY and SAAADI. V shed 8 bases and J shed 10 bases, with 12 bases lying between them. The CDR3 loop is CASCTGTEQFF. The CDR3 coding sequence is TGCGCCAGCTGTACCGGGACAGAGCAGTTCTTC.

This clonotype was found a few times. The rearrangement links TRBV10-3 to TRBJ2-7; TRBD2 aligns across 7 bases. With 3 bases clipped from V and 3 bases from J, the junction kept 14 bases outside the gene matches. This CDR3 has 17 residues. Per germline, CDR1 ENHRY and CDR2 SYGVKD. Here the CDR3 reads CAISDENVPGGIYEQYF. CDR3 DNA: TGTGCCATCAGTGACGAAAACGTGCCCGGGGGGATCTACGAGCAGTACTTC.

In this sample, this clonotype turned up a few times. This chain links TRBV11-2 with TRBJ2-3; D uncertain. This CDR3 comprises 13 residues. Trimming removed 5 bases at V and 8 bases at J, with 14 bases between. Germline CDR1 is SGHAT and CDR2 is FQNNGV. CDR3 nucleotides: TGTGCCAGCAGCGACTCTAGTATCGGTACGCAGTATTTT. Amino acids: CASSDSSIGTQYF. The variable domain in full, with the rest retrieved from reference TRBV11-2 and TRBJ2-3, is EAGVAQSPRYKIIEKRQSVAFWCNPISGHATLYWYQQILGQGPKLLIQFQNNGVVDDSQLPKDRFSAERLKGVDSTLKIQPAKLEDSAVYLCASSDSSIGTQYFGPGTRLTVL.

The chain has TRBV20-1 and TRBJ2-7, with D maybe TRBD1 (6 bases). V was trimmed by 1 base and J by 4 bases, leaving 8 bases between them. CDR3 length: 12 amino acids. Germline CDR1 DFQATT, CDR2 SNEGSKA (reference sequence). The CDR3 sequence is CSARGRGYEQYF. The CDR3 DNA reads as TGCAGTGCTAGAGGCAGGGGATACGAGCAGTACTTC.